Included here is one T cell receptor beta chain sequence, with context. The antigen remains undetermined. These data originate in a study of vaccination and CD4 T cells after COVID-19. The V gene's germline CDR1 is SGHAT and CDR2 FQNNGV. V shed 3 bases and J shed 4 bases, with 12 bases lying between them. The CDR3 totals 14 residues. Treatment indicated: roughly 10-day PBMC culture with coronavirus spike peptide pools or control peptides (ViraFEST assay). The Oncomine TCR Beta short-read assay was applied to DNA of cultured CD4+ T cells. TCRdb passed the PCR reads through MiXCR, listing each CDR3 protein once. This table holds just under 20,000 distinct CDR3 sequences, over 60% found once.

The sequence was obtained from a human donor who had recovered from COVID-19. V is TRBV11-2 and J is TRBJ1-1; no clear D gene. The sequencing input was CD4+ T cells from blood, cultured in vitro. The CDR3 DNA is TGTGCCAGCAGCTTTGCGGGTTGGGCCACTGAAGCTTTCTTT. It is translated as CASSFAGWATEAFF.